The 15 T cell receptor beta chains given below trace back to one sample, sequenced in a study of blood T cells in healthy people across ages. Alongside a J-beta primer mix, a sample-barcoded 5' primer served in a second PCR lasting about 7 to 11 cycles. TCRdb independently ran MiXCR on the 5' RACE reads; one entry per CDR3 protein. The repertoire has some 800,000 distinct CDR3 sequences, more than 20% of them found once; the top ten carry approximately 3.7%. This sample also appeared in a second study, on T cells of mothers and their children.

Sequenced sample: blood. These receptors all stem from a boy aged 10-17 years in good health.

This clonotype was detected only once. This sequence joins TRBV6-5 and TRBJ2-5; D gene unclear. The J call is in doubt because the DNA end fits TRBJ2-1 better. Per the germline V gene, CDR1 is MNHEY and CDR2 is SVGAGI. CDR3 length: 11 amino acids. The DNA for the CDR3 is TGTGCCAGCAGAAACGTCCATGAGCAGTTCTTC. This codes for CASRNVHEQFF.

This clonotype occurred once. DNA of the CDR3: TGTGCCAGCAAGGACGGGGGGGAAGAGACCCAGTACTTC. Translating it yields CASKDGGEETQYF. The rearrangement links TRBV7-9 to TRBJ2-5; 8 bases agree with TRBD2. The CDR3 sequence is 13 residues long. With 7 bases clipped from V and 3 bases from J, the junction kept 4 bases outside the gene matches. Germline V gene data show CDR1 as SEHNR and CDR2 as FQNEAQ (reference sequence).

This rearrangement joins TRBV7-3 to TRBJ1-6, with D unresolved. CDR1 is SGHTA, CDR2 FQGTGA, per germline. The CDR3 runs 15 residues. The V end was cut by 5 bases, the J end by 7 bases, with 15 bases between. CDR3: CASSIEGHSNSPLHF. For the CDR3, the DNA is TGTGCCAGCAGCATCGAGGGCCACTCAAATTCACCCCTCCACTTT.

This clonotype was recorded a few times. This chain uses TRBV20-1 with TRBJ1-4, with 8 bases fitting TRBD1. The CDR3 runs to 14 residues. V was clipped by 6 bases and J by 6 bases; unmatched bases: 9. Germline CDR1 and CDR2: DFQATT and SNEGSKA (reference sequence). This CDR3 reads CSAPTGGPDEKLFF. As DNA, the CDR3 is TGCAGTGCGCCAACAGGGGGTCCGGATGAAAAACTGTTTTTT.

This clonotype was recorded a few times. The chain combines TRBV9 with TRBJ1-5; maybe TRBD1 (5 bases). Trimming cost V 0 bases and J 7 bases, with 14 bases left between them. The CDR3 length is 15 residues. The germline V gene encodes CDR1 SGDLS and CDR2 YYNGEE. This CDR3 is CASSVGGGNSQPQHF. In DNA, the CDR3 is TGTGCCAGCAGCGTAGGGGGGGGTAATTCGCAGCCCCAGCATTTT.

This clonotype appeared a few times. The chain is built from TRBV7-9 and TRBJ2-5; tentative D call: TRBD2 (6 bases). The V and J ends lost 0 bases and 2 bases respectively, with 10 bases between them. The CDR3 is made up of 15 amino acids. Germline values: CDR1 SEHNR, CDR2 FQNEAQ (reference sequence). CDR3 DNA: TGTGCCAGCAGCTTAGCGCTGGGGACTCAAGAGACCCAGTACTTC. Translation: CASSLALGTQETQYF.

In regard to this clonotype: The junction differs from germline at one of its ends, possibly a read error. In nucleotides, the CDR3 is TGTGCCAGCAGCCCCTGGGCGGGGGGTTTGGAGACCCGGTACTTC. Encoded protein: CASSPWAGGLETRYF. This sequence joins TRBV7-9 and TRBJ2-5, with 8 bases identical to TRBD2. This CDR3 contains 15 residues. Germline V gives CDR1 SEHNR, CDR2 FQNEAQ (reference sequence).

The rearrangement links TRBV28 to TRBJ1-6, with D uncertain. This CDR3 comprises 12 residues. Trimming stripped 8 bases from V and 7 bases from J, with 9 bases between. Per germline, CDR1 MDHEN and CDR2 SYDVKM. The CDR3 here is CASYSGNSPLHF. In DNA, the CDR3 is TGTGCCAGCTACTCGGGGAATTCACCCCTCCACTTT.

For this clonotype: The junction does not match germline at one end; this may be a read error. CDR3 residues: CASGEPGESKEKLFF. CDR3 bases: TGCGCCAGCGGGGAACCGGGGGAGTCTAAGGAAAAACTGTTTTTT. The chain combines TRBV5-1 with TRBJ1-4; D may be TRBD1 (5 bases). Germline V gives CDR1 SGHRS, CDR2 YFSETQ. The CDR3 totals 15 residues.

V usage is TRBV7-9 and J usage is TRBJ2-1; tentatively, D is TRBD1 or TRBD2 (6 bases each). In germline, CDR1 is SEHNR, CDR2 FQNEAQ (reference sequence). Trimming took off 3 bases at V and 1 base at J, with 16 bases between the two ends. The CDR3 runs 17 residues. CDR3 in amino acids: CASSLAWGDKSYNEQFF. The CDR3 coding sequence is TGTGCCAGCAGCTTGGCCTGGGGGGACAAATCCTACAATGAGCAGTTCTTC.

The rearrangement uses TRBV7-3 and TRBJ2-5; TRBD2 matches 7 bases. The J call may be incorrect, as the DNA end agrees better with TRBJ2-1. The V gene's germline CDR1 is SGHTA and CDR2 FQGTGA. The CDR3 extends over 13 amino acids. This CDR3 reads CASSPRGESEQFF. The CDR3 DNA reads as TGTGCCAGCAGCCCTCGGGGGGAGTCGGAGCAGTTCTTC.

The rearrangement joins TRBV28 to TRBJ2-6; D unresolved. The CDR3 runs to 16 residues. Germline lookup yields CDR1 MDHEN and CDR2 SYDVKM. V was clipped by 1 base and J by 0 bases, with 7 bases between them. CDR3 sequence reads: CASSLYWSSGANVLTF. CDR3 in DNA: TGTGCCAGCAGTTTATATTGGAGCTCTGGGGCCAACGTCCTGACTTTC.

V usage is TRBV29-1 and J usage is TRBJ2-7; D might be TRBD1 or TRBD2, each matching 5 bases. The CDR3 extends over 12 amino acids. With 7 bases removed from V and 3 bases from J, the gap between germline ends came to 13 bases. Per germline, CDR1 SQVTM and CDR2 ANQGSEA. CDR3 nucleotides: TGCAGCGGGGGCGCCGGGGTCTACGAGCAGTACTTC. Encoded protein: CSGGAGVYEQYF.

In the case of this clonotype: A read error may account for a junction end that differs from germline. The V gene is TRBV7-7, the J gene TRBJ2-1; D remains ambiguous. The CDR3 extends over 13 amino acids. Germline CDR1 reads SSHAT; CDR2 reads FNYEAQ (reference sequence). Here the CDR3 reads CASSQNHGNEQFF. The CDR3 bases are TGTGCTAGCAGCCAGAACCACGGCAATGAGCAGTTCTTC.

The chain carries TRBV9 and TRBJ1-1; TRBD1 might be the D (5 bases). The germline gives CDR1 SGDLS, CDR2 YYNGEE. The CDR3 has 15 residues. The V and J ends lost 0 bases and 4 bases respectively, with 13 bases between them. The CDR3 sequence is CASSVEFQGGTEAFF. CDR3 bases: TGTGCCAGCAGCGTAGAGTTTCAGGGCGGCACTGAAGCTTTCTTT.